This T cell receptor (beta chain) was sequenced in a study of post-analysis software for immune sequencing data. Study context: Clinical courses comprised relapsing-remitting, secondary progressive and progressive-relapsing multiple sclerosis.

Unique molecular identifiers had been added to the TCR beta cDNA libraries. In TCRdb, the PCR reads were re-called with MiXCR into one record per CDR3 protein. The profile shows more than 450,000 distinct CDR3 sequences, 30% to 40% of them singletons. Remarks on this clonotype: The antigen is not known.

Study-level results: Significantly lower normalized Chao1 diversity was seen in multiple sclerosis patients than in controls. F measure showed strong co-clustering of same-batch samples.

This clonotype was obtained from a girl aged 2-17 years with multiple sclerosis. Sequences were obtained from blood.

The CDR3 sequence is CASSRLSTSRETQYF. The CDR3 DNA reads TGTGCCAGCAGTCGACTATCGACATCACGGGAGACCCAGTACTTC. The rearrangement links TRBV6-5 to TRBJ2-7; D perhaps matches TRBD2 (5 bases). The end of the DNA is better explained by TRBJ2-5, so the J call may be wrong. The CDR3 spans 15 residues. The germline V gene has CDR1 MNHEY and CDR2 SVGAGI.